The T cell receptor (beta chain) described here comes from a study of blood T cell repertoires in COVID-19. TCRdb keeps only in-frame clones here, not all; method: immunoSEQ multiplex PCR. The sample has 60,000 or so clones; around 90% are singletons. Trimming took 4 bases from V and 2 from J, leaving 10 bases between them. Germline assignment: CDR1 SGHRS and CDR2 YFSETQ. There are 14 residues in the CDR3. The sequenced sample consisted of peripheral blood. The TCR sequence derives from a human donor in a cohort sampled during active COVID-19. V gene TRBV5-1 combines with J gene TRBJ2-1, with TRBD2 as a possible D gene (5 bases). CDR3 loop: CASSPGWAYNEQFF. The CDR3 DNA reads as TGCGCCAGCAGCCCGGGATGGGCCTACAATGAGCAGTTCTTC.